This TCR beta chain was profiled in a study of CD4+ T cells in melanoma (dated by TCRdb to the early 2020s). Regarding the study in general: The study investigated neoantigen-specific CD4+ T cells in human melanoma. The paper's findings and limits, for the study overall: The report described a correlation between neoantigen-specific CD4+ T cells and the function of CD8+ T cells, macrophages and B cells. Neoantigen-specific CD4+ T cells in melanoma were reported to show diverse differentiation states.

The donors were people with melanoma. Turning to this clone: It lacks a known antigen. The input lacks base qualities; no much larger clone sits a single base away.

The receptor library was made with the immunoSEQ multiplex PCR assay. Drawn from immuneACCESS, this table holds only the in-frame rearrangements with V and J called that TCRdb kept. Clones are partly lost; checked studies trace under half to an unresolved V gene and leave the rest unexplained. This sample comprises fewer than 55,000 clones, about 91% of them detected only once. Jointly, the top ten make up about 11% of the sample. The germline V gene sets CDR1 to SGDLS and CDR2 to YYNGEE. Including cysteine and phenylalanine, the CDR3 has 15 amino acids. Just CDR3 DNA is preserved here, 45 bases in frame from base 1. Between the V and J ends, shortened by 0 bases and 8 bases respectively, the junction contains 17 bases.

Sequenced sample: peripheral blood. This chain is built from TRBV9 and TRBJ1-2; no D gene is confidently identified. This TCR was recovered from a human donor with melanoma. The CDR3 region reads CASSVGFGEREGYTF. The DNA is TGTGCCAGCAGCGTAGGGTTTGGAGAACGGGAAGGCTACACCTTC.